The present T cell receptor (beta chain) was sequenced within a study of response to subunit inactivated influenza vaccine. Notes on the study in general: Few new T cells, the authors suggested, are recruited by each seasonal influenza vaccination.

TCRdb reprocessed the RT-PCR reads with MiXCR, giving one entry per CDR3 protein. Of 860,000 or so distinct CDR3 sequences in the sample, 21% were seen once. The CDR3 loop spans 17 amino acids. From germline, CDR1 is SEHNR and CDR2 FQNEAQ (reference sequence). V was trimmed by 4 bases and J by 2 bases, leaving 15 bases between them. Regarding this clonotype: Its matching antigen is unknown.

This clonotype was sampled from a man aged 50-60 years who received an inactivated influenza vaccine. This chain connects TRBV7-9 to TRBJ2-6, with D unclear. Here the sequenced sample was PBMCs from blood, taken more than 4 days after vaccination. The CDR3 coding sequence is TGTGCCAGCAGCTCACGTACCGACAAACCTGGGGCCAACGTCCTGACTTTC. Amino acids: CASSSRTDKPGANVLTF.